This entry features one T cell receptor beta chain sequence. Its antigen is as yet unknown. Repertoires were generated with immunoSEQ multiplex PCR, while TCRdb's copy carries only in-frame clones and drops some. The table includes about 160,000 clones, about 90% detected once. The data were obtained in a study of cytomegalovirus exposure and HLA in healthy donors. Whole-study results and caveats: The CMV antigen specificity of three CMV-associated chains was confirmed through in vitro analysis.

The V gene's germline CDR1 is LNHDA and CDR2 SQIVND (reference sequence). Trimming took 5 bases from V and 8 from J; bases not matched to a gene: 10. This CDR3 spans 14 amino acids. The sequence was collected from a woman under 30 in good health and CMV-seropositive. Material: PBMCs. The V and J genes are TRBV19 and TRBJ1-2; 8 positions agree with TRBD1. CDR3 nucleotide sequence: TGTGCCAGTAGTCCCGAGGACAGGGCAAGGGGCTACACCTTC. It codes for CASSPEDRARGYTF.